This T cell receptor beta chain was captured by sequencing in a study of shared clonotypes between healthy human individuals. This clone was recorded once. All of the donors resided in Nashville, Tennessee, and each was a Caucasian adult. Clones were read by immunoSEQ multiplex PCR, and TCRdb kept only the in-frame ones, dropping some. The sample lists about 1.5 million clones; roughly 96% were seen once. The CDR3 is 14 amino acids. Trimming shortened V by 2 bases and J by 4 bases, and 9 bases separated the two germline ends. The germline gives CDR1 SGHDN, CDR2 FVKESK. Specimen: naive CD4+ T cells sorted from blood. The subset: CD45RA+ positively selected. The clonotype comes from a man in his thirties or forties in good health. The V call is TRBV14, the J call TRBJ1-3; possibly TRBD1 for D (6 bases). In DNA form, the CDR3 reads TGTGCCAGCAGCCAACAGGGGCGCGGAAACACCATATATTTT. This translates into CASSQQGRGNTIYF.